The 10 T cell receptor beta chains below were found in one sample sequenced in a study of long-term antiretroviral therapy in people with HIV. The immunoSEQ assay was v3.0, run at survey level. Repertoires were generated with immunoSEQ multiplex PCR, while TCRdb's copy carries only in-frame clones and drops some. The sample yields roughly 16,000 clones, approximately 95% seen once. The sample was unsorted PBMCs, taken 10 to 12 years after starting antiretroviral therapy. Receptor source: a man aged 30-40 years with HIV.

This chain links TRBV14 with TRBJ1-3; maybe TRBD1 (5 bases). The V gene's germline CDR1 is SGHDN and CDR2 FVKESK. The CDR3 covers 15 residues. V was clipped by 0 bases and J by 4 bases, with 10 bases between them. This CDR3 is CASSQDRGRGNTIYF. The DNA for the CDR3 is TGTGCCAGCAGCCAAGACCGGGGCCGAGGAAACACCATATATTTT.

This clone has a single count. This chain uses TRBV29-1 with TRBJ2-1; no firm D call. V was pared by 2 bases and J by 4 bases, with 6 bases between. CDR3 size: 12 residues. Germline CDR1 SQVTM, CDR2 ANQGSEA. The CDR3 DNA follows: TGCAGCGTTGAACGCAGATACAATGAGCAGTTCTTC. Translating gives CSVERRYNEQFF.

The gene calls are TRBV7-6 and TRBJ1-6; no clear D. Germline V CDR1 and CDR2: SGHVS, FNYEAQ. Trimming stripped 2 bases from V and 8 bases from J, with 7 bases between. The CDR3 extends over 13 amino acids. CDR3 DNA: TGTGCCAGCAGCTTAACGGTCGATTCACCCCTCCACTTT. This codes for CASSLTVDSPLHF. The whole variable domain, filled in from reference TRBV7-6 and TRBJ1-6, reads GAGVSQSPRYKVTKRGQDVALRCDPISGHVSLYWYRQALGQGPEFLTYFNYEAQQDKSGLPNDRFSAERPEGSISTLTIQRTEQRDSAMYRCASSLTVDSPLHFGNGTRLTVT.

V gene TRBV9 combines with J gene TRBJ1-2, with TRBD1 matching 9 bases. The germline V gene encodes CDR1 SGDLS and CDR2 YYNGEE. V lost 5 bases and J lost 8; bases outside the gene matches: 10. The CDR3 has 14 residues. The CDR3 is CASSRTGGEWGYTF. DNA for the CDR3: TGTGCCAGCAGTCGTACAGGGGGCGAGTGGGGCTACACCTTC.

The rearrangement links TRBV10-2 to TRBJ2-7; 8 bases fit TRBD1. The CDR3 sequence is 12 residues long. In germline, CDR1 is WSHSY, CDR2 SAAADI. After removal of 7 bases from V and 7 bases from J, the junction contained 6 bases not matched to a gene. In DNA form, the CDR3 reads TGCGCCAGCACTGGACAGGGTGAAGAGCAGTACGTC. Amino acids: CASTGQGEEQYV.

This sequence joins TRBV2 and TRBJ2-2, with D maybe TRBD1 (6 bases). The germline V gene encodes CDR1 SNHLY and CDR2 FYNNEI. V lost 3 bases and J lost 10, with 15 bases in between. There are 14 residues in the CDR3. Here the CDR3 DNA reads TGTGCCAGCAGTGAGGGCAGGGGTTATGAGGAGCTGTTTTTT. Protein product: CASSEGRGYEELFF.

This clone appeared once. The J gene is TRBJ1-1, the V gene TRBV19; maybe TRBD1 (5 bases). The V and J ends lost 5 bases and 0 bases respectively, with 34 bases between them. CDR1 and CDR2 (germline): LNHDA, SQIVND (reference sequence). The CDR3 is 22 residues long. The CDR3 loop is CASSFIRGNPLAYGELNTEAFF. CDR3 sequence (DNA): TGTGCCAGTAGTTTCATCCGGGGCAACCCCCTGGCTTACGGCGAACTGAACACTGAAGCTTTCTTT.

V gene TRBV19 combines with J gene TRBJ2-5; tentative D call: TRBD1 (5 bases). The germline V gene encodes CDR1 LNHDA and CDR2 SQIVND (reference sequence). Trimming removed 6 bases from V and 5 bases from J, with 16 bases in between. The length of the CDR3 is 14 residues. CDR3 amino acids: CASSQPPGHETQYF. Written as DNA, the CDR3 is TGTGCCAGTAGCCAACCCCCAGGGCACGAGACCCAGTACTTC.

This clone was counted a single time. The chain is built from TRBV5-6 and TRBJ1-1, with TRBD1 matching over 7 bases. Per germline, CDR1 SGHDT and CDR2 YYEEEE. The V and J ends lost 3 bases and 1 base, in that order; junction bases with no gene match: 9. This CDR3 region has 16 residues. The CDR3 DNA is TGTGCCAGCAGCTCCCAATTGACAGGGTGGAACACTGAAGCTTTCTTT. This sequence encodes CASSSQLTGWNTEAFF.

The J gene is TRBJ2-1, the V gene TRBV4-1; no reliable D call. The germline V and J ends were trimmed by 4 bases and 0 bases, with 16 bases remaining between them. The CDR3 sequence is 17 residues long. The germline V gene encodes CDR1 MGHRA and CDR2 YSYEKL. CDR3 nucleotides: TGCGCCAGCAGCCTCAAGTGGCAGCCGATCTCCTACAATGAGCAGTTCTTC. Residues: CASSLKWQPISYNEQFF.